Below, 32 T cell receptor beta chains from the same sample are listed, as sequenced in a study of CD8+ T cells in alopecia areata. Described treatment: oral pan-JAK inhibitor, 5-10 mg twice daily. RNA extraction was followed by reverse transcription into cDNA, which acted as the sequencing template. TCRdb's copy holds only in-frame clones and misses some; the assay was immunoSEQ multiplex PCR. The data contain roughly 230,000 clones, approximately 47% of them singletons. The sample here was CD4+ T cells sorted from blood, taken around week 36, from a patient treated with tofacitinib. These receptor sequences come from a human donor with alopecia areata.

This clone was observed a handful of times. This rearrangement joins TRBV7-6 to TRBJ2-5; D gene unclear. Germline lookup yields CDR1 SGHVS and CDR2 FNYEAQ. The CDR3 extends over 14 amino acids. Between the trimmed V and J ends, which lost 5 bases and 5 bases, there was a span of 15 bases. This CDR3 reads CASSTTSARETQYF. The CDR3 DNA is TGTGCCAGCAGCACGACCTCGGCGCGGGAGACCCAGTACTTC.

This clone was seen a few times. This chain joins TRBV5-1 and TRBJ1-1; D uncertain. Germline V gives CDR1 SGHRS, CDR2 YFSETQ. Trimming shortened V by 7 bases and J by 5 bases, and 18 bases separated the two germline ends. This CDR3 comprises 14 residues. The CDR3 region is CASATGSPGTEAFF. CDR3 nucleotides: TGCGCCAGCGCCACCGGGTCCCCGGGGACTGAAGCTTTCTTT.

The rearrangement joins TRBV5-1 to TRBJ2-3; a possible D gene is TRBD1 (6 bases). Germline lookup yields CDR1 SGHRS and CDR2 YFSETQ. The CDR3 loop spans 13 amino acids. Trimming stripped 4 bases from V and 3 bases from J, with 9 bases between. CDR3 region: CASSRGGTDTQYF. The CDR3 DNA follows: TGCGCCAGCAGCCGAGGGGGAACAGATACGCAGTATTTT.

Only one count was recorded for this clone. The J gene is TRBJ2-7, the V gene TRBV11-2; 7 nucleotides align to TRBD2. This CDR3 has 17 amino acids. The V segment lost 2 bases and the J segment 4 bases; nucleotides outside the gene matches: 14. Germline CDR1 and CDR2: SGHAT and FQNNGV. The CDR3 coding sequence is TGTGCCAGCAGCTTACCGTCTACTAGCGATCCCTTTTACGAGCAGTACTTC. Translating it yields CASSLPSTSDPFYEQYF.

This clone was seen many times. The chain has TRBV23-1 and TRBJ2-3; D is perhaps TRBD1 (5 bases). TRBV23-1 is marked as an open reading frame, function uncertain. The CDR3 covers 15 residues. V gave up 4 bases and J gave up 0 bases, with 11 bases separating them. For the CDR3, the DNA is TGCGCCAGCAGTCTGAGGCAGGGAAGCACAGATACGCAGTATTTT. Translated: CASSLRQGSTDTQYF.

J is TRBJ2-4 and V is TRBV29-1, with D maybe TRBD1 (7 bases). The germline V and J ends were trimmed by 7 bases and 6 bases, with 16 bases remaining between them. CDR3 size: 13 residues. Germline loops: CDR1 SQVTM, CDR2 ANQGSEA. The CDR3 sequence is CSATNQGGNIQYF. The DNA of the CDR3 is TGCAGCGCCACGAACCAGGGGGGAAACATTCAGTACTTC.

This clone was seen a handful of times. The chain employs TRBV29-1 and TRBJ2-1; 8 bases fit TRBD2. Germline CDR1 and CDR2: SQVTM and ANQGSEA. The CDR3 is made up of 15 amino acids. With V trimmed by 6 bases and J by 0 bases, 7 bases remained unmatched. The CDR3 DNA follows: TGCAGCGTGGGATTAGCGGGAAACTCCTACAATGAGCAGTTCTTC. Protein sequence: CSVGLAGNSYNEQFF.

V usage is TRBV6-5 and J usage is TRBJ1-1; maybe TRBD1 (6 bases). Germline values: CDR1 MNHEY, CDR2 SVGAGI. The CDR3 consists of 15 residues. V lost 0 bases and J 5 bases, leaving 13 bases between the germline ends. In DNA, the CDR3 is TGTGCCAGCAGTTACTCGTACGAGGGGGGTACTGAAGCTTTCTTT. It codes for CASSYSYEGGTEAFF.

This clone was observed a few times. The chain recombines TRBV9 with TRBJ2-7; TRBD1 agrees at 7 bases. Germline V gene data show CDR1 as SGDLS and CDR2 as YYNGEE. This CDR3 contains 13 residues. V was pared by 0 bases and J by 8 bases, with 5 bases of the junction left unmatched. CDR3 sequence reads: CASSVARDSQQYF. The CDR3 DNA reads TGTGCCAGCAGCGTAGCTAGGGACAGCCAGCAGTACTTC.

The chain links TRBV30 to TRBJ1-1, with D tentatively TRBD1 (5 bases). This CDR3 comprises 13 residues. The V end lost 0 bases, the J end lost 12 bases, and 17 bases lay between the germline ends. Per germline, CDR1 GTSNPN and CDR2 SVGIG (reference sequence). CDR3 residues: CAWSVTRDGVSFF. In DNA, the CDR3 is TGTGCCTGGAGTGTCACCCGGGACGGCGTTTCTTTCTTT.

The chain uses TRBV7-2 and TRBJ2-1; possibly TRBD2 for D (6 bases). Germline loops: CDR1 SGHTA, CDR2 FQGNSA. V lost 1 base, J lost 4 bases, and 8 bases lay in between. The CDR3 totals 14 residues. This chain's CDR3 is CASSLVEGYNEQFF. CDR3 sequence (DNA): TGTGCCAGCAGCTTAGTGGAGGGATACAATGAGCAGTTCTTC.

The chain couples TRBV4-1 to TRBJ2-2; D is undetermined. The length of the CDR3 is 13 residues. Trimming removed 5 bases at V and 4 bases at J, with 8 bases between. Germline V lookup: CDR1 MGHRA, CDR2 YSYEKL. The CDR3 nucleotides read TGCGCCAGCAGCTTCCTAGGCACCGGGGAGCTGTTTTTT. Protein: CASSFLGTGELFF.

This chain joins TRBV5-1 and TRBJ2-5; TRBD2 aligns across 13 bases. V trimming: 3 bases; J trimming: 5 bases; junction bases outside the gene matches: 10. CDR1 is SGHRS and CDR2 is YFSETQ in the germline V gene. The CDR3 is 17 amino acids. The CDR3 loop reads CASSSHRLAGGGETQYF. The CDR3 region has the DNA TGCGCCAGCAGCTCGCATCGACTAGCGGGAGGTGGGGAGACCCAGTACTTC. The full variable domain, its missing parts supplied by reference TRBV5-1 and TRBJ2-5, is KAGVTQTPRYLIKTRGQQVTLSCSPISGHRSVSWYQQTPGQGLQFLFEYFSETQRNKGNFPGRFSGRQFSNSRSEMNVSTLELGDSALYLCASSSHRLAGGGETQYFGPGTRLLVL.

This clone has more than one count but fewer than ten. The V call is TRBV30, the J call TRBJ1-2; tentative D call: TRBD1 (5 bases). CDR1 and CDR2 from the germline V gene are GTSNPN and SVGIG (reference sequence). CDR3 size: 14 residues. Trimming removed 1 base at V and 7 bases at J, with 16 bases between. Here the CDR3 DNA reads TGTGCCTGGAGTGCTAATAGGCAGGGAGGTGGCTACACCTTC. Protein product: CAWSANRQGGGYTF.

This rearrangement joins TRBV4-2 to TRBJ2-1; D gene unclear. CDR3 length equals 14 residues. V lost 0 bases and J lost 8, with 11 bases in between. Per germline, CDR1 LGHNA and CDR2 YNFKEQ. The CDR3 spells CASSQENVGDEQFF. The CDR3 region has the DNA TGTGCCAGCAGCCAAGAAAATGTAGGAGATGAGCAGTTCTTC.

This clone was counted a few times. The chain employs TRBV5-1 and TRBJ1-4; 7 bases map to TRBD1. Germline trimming cut 4 bases from V and 7 bases from J; bases unmatched to any gene: 10. Germline lookup yields CDR1 SGHRS and CDR2 YFSETQ. The CDR3 contains 15 residues. In DNA, the CDR3 is TGCGCCAGCAGCGGGTCAGGGGGACAAGGTGAAAAACTGTTTTTT. Amino acids: CASSGSGGQGEKLFF.

The chain links TRBV10-3 to TRBJ1-1; 8 bases line up with TRBD1. The CDR3 has 11 amino acids. Germline CDR1 and CDR2: ENHRY and SYGVKD. V was clipped by 8 bases and J by 10 bases; unmatched bases: 6. The CDR3 sequence is CAIGQGFRAFF. CDR3 DNA: TGTGCCATCGGACAGGGTTTTCGAGCTTTCTTT.

This clone was counted only a few times. The CDR3 reads CASSHRGHGTEAFF. The CDR3 nucleotides are TGCGCCAGCAGTCACAGGGGGCATGGCACTGAAGCTTTCTTT. The chain combines TRBV23-1 with TRBJ1-1; TRBD1 aligns across 8 bases. TRBV23-1 is reported as an ORF; its role is uncertain. With 3 bases clipped from V and 4 bases from J, the junction kept 4 bases outside the gene matches. The CDR3 totals 14 residues.

This clone was seen a handful of times. The rearrangement joins TRBV19 to TRBJ2-2; D is ambiguous. Germline values: CDR1 LNHDA, CDR2 SQIVND (reference sequence). The CDR3 spans 14 residues. V was pared by 5 bases and J by 1 base, with 8 bases between. As DNA, the CDR3 is TGTGCCAGTAGTCCCAATCTGAACACCGGGGAGCTGTTTTTT. Translated, it gives CASSPNLNTGELFF.

The chain is built from TRBV5-1 and TRBJ2-6; no clear D gene. This CDR3 comprises 17 residues. Trimming shortened V by 0 bases and J by 0 bases, and 10 bases separated the two germline ends. Germline V gene sequence: CDR1 SGHRS, CDR2 YFSETQ. CDR3 sequence: CASSLAVSTSGANVLTF. CDR3 DNA: TGCGCCAGCAGCTTGGCCGTCTCAACCTCTGGGGCCAACGTCCTGACTTTC. The whole variable domain, remainder taken from reference TRBV5-1 and TRBJ2-6, is KAGVTQTPRYLIKTRGQQVTLSCSPISGHRSVSWYQQTPGQGLQFLFEYFSETQRNKGNFPGRFSGRQFSNSRSEMNVSTLELGDSALYLCASSLAVSTSGANVLTFGAGSRLTVL.

This clone was seen once. The chain uses TRBV15 and TRBJ2-3, with D uncertain. V lost 1 base to trimming and J lost 2 bases, with 10 bases between them. The CDR3 runs 15 residues. Germline CDR1 LNHNV, CDR2 YYDKDF (reference sequence). The CDR3 spells CATSRGETFTDTQYF. CDR3 DNA sequence: TGTGCCACCAGCAGAGGAGAAACCTTCACAGATACGCAGTATTTT.

The gene calls are TRBV30 and TRBJ2-1; possible D gene TRBD2, 5 bases. Trimming left V 4 bases short and J 4 bases short, with 14 bases between. Germline V CDR1 and CDR2: GTSNPN, SVGIG (reference sequence). The CDR3 contains 14 residues. The CDR3 DNA is TGTGCCTGGACCCGGGGTGGGCATTACAATGAGCAGTTCTTC. This codes for CAWTRGGHYNEQFF.

The chain employs TRBV27 and TRBJ2-1; 12 bases match TRBD2. Germline lookup yields CDR1 MNHEY and CDR2 SMNVEV (reference sequence). The CDR3 is 15 residues long. After removal of 5 bases from V and 9 bases from J, the junction contained 8 bases not matched to a gene. The CDR3 bases are TGTGCCAGCAGTCCTAGCGGGAGGGCCATATTTGAGCAGTTCTTC. It yields the protein CASSPSGRAIFEQFF.

The chain links TRBV4-1 to TRBJ2-7; no firm D call. V lost 0 bases and J 1 base, leaving 7 bases between the germline ends. This CDR3 comprises 14 residues. CDR1 and CDR2 (germline): MGHRA, YSYEKL. CDR3 DNA: TGCGCCAGCAGCCAAGATGGACGTTCCTACGAGCAGTACTTC. This codes for CASSQDGRSYEQYF.

The V and J genes are TRBV18 and TRBJ1-1; no clear D gene. Germline CDR1 and CDR2: KGHSH and LQKENI. The V end lost 4 bases, the J end lost 0 bases, and 12 bases lay between the germline ends. The CDR3 is 15 residues long. CDR3 region: CASSLGLIMNTEAFF. DNA of the CDR3: TGTGCCAGCTCACTCGGACTGATCATGAACACTGAAGCTTTCTTT.

V is TRBV4-1 and J is TRBJ2-1; 11 nucleotides agree with TRBD2. Germline V gene lookup returns CDR1 MGHRA and CDR2 YSYEKL. This CDR3 spans 18 amino acids. Losses at the gene ends were 0 bases for V and 4 bases for J; bases not matched to a gene: 8. The DNA for the CDR3 is TGCGCCAGCAGCCAAGAGGGTTCCGGACTAGCGGGTTACAATGAGCAGTTCTTC. This sequence encodes CASSQEGSGLAGYNEQFF.

The CDR3 is CASASVGLPYEQYF. The CDR3 nucleotides are TGTGCCAGCGCCTCGGTTGGGCTGCCCTACGAGCAGTACTTC. The chain joins TRBV5-6 to TRBJ2-7; no clear D gene. The CDR3 totals 14 residues. Trimming stripped 7 bases from V and 2 bases from J, with 16 bases between. The germline V gene has CDR1 SGHDT and CDR2 YYEEEE.

The chain couples TRBV2 to TRBJ2-2; D gene uncertain. Germline CDR1 and CDR2: SNHLY and FYNNEI. With 4 bases removed from V and 5 bases from J, the gap between germline ends came to 14 bases. CDR3 size: 15 residues. The CDR3 nucleotides are TGTGCCAGCAGTGTTTTACACCCTGGGACCGGGGAGCTGTTTTTT. Protein: CASSVLHPGTGELFF. Full variable domain (remainder filled in from reference TRBV2 and TRBJ2-2): EPEVTQTPSHQVTQMGQEVILRCVPISNHLYFYWYRQILGQKVEFLVSFYNNEISEKSEIFDDQFSVERPDGSNFTLKIRSTKLEDSAMYFCASSVLHPGTGELFFGEGSRLTVL.

The genes are TRBV5-1 and TRBJ2-3; D gene unclear. The germline V gene encodes CDR1 SGHRS and CDR2 YFSETQ. CDR3 size: 13 residues. The V end lost 1 base, the J end lost 5 bases, and 8 bases lay between the germline ends. The CDR3 here is CASSLTLGDTQYF. As DNA, the CDR3 is TGCGCCAGCAGCTTGACGCTGGGAGATACGCAGTATTTT.

The rearrangement uses TRBV30 and TRBJ1-1; D is possibly TRBD1 (5 bases). CDR3 size: 15 residues. Germline V lookup: CDR1 GTSNPN, CDR2 SVGIG (reference sequence). V was clipped by 4 bases and J by 0 bases, with 15 bases between them. The CDR3 loop reads CAWTKPGRLNTEAFF. The CDR3 DNA sequence: TGTGCCTGGACTAAGCCGGGACGATTGAACACTGAAGCTTTCTTT.

This clone came up once. The V gene is TRBV29-1, the J gene TRBJ2-6; D not resolved. With 6 bases removed from V and 2 bases from J, the gap between germline ends came to 5 bases. CDR1 is SQVTM, CDR2 ANQGSEA, per germline. CDR3 length: 12 amino acids. CDR3 sequence reads: CSVRTGANVLTF. CDR3 bases: TGCAGCGTCCGGACTGGGGCCAACGTCCTGACTTTC.

This clone was seen only a few times. The V call is TRBV14, the J call TRBJ2-7, with D possibly matching TRBD2 (7 bases). Germline V lookup: CDR1 SGHDN, CDR2 FVKESK. There are 11 residues in the CDR3. Trimming took 7 bases from V and 6 from J, leaving 10 bases between them. The CDR3 spells CASIGGAEQYF. As DNA, the CDR3 is TGTGCCAGCATTGGGGGGGCCGAGCAGTACTTC.